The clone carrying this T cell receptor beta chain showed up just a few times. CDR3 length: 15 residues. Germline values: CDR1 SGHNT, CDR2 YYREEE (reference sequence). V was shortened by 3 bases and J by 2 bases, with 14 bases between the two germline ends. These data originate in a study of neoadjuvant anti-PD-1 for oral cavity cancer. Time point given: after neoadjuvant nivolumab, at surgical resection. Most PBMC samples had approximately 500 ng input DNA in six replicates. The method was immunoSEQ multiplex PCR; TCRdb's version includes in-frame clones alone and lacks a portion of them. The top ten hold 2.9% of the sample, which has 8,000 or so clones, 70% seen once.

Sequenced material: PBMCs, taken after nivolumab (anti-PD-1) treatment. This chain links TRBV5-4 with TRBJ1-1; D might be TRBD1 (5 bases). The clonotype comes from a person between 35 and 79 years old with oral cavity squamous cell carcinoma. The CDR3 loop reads CASSSGGGLNTEAFF. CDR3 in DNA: TGTGCCAGCAGCTCGGGCGGGGGACTAAACACTGAAGCTTTCTTT.